What follows are 8 T cell receptor beta chains derived from one specimen sequenced in a study of early T cells in non-severe SARS-CoV-2 infection. TCRdb re-derived calls from the 5' RACE reads in MiXCR, one entry per CDR3 protein. The data hold approximately 27,000 distinct CDR3 sequences, with 9.5% to 10% observed a single time. Input material: whole blood. These receptors were collected from an adult who was a healthcare worker with PCR-confirmed SARS-CoV-2 infection or an uninfected control (not recorded which).

This rearrangement joins TRBV5-1 to TRBJ2-2; D gene unclear. The CDR3 is 14 residues long. CDR1 is SGHRS and CDR2 is YFSETQ in the germline V gene. Between the trimmed V and J ends, which lost 0 bases and 6 bases, there was a span of 9 bases. CDR3 nucleotide sequence: TGCGCCAGCAGCTTGGCCCAGGTCTCCGGGGAGCTGTTTTTT. The encoded protein is CASSLAQVSGELFF. Variable domain in full (rest from reference TRBV5-1 and TRBJ2-2): KAGVTQTPRYLIKTRGQQVTLSCSPISGHRSVSWYQQTPGQGLQFLFEYFSETQRNKGNFPGRFSGRQFSNSRSEMNVSTLELGDSALYLCASSLAQVSGELFFGEGSRLTVL.

In its sample, this clonotype ranks as medium-sized. The chain employs TRBV12-3 or TRBV12-4 and TRBJ2-1; 12 bases align to TRBD2. The CDR3 runs to 14 residues. V gave up 7 bases and J gave up 8 bases; unmatched junction bases: 6. The CDR3 sequence: CASNPSGGEDEQFF. CDR3 DNA: TGTGCCAGCAACCCTAGCGGGGGGGAGGATGAGCAGTTCTTC.

This clonotype was observed many times. This chain joins TRBV6-2 or TRBV6-3 and TRBJ2-3, with D perhaps TRBD2 (6 bases). The CDR3 runs 16 residues. The V and J ends lost 2 bases and 3 bases respectively, with 15 bases between them. CDR1 and CDR2 from the germline V gene are MNHEY and SVGEGT. The CDR3 DNA reads TGTGCCAGCAGTTACGGGACTTTTCTGAGGACAGATACGCAGTATTTT. It is translated as CASSYGTFLRTDTQYF.

This clonotype was detected a few times. The gene calls are TRBV18 and TRBJ1-3, with 10 bases that match TRBD1. With V trimmed by 2 bases and J by 2 bases, 0 bases remained unmatched. The CDR3 consists of 15 residues. Germline V CDR1 and CDR2: KGHSH, LQKENI. CDR3 bases: TGTGCCAGCTCACCAGGACAGGGGGCTGGAAACACCATATATTTT. Translated, it gives CASSPGQGAGNTIYF.

This clonotype was counted many times. CDR3 DNA sequence: TGTGCCAGCAGCTTAGATGCGGGGAACACTGAAGCTTTCTTT. Encoded protein: CASSLDAGNTEAFF. The rearrangement uses TRBV11-2 and TRBJ1-1; D gene uncertain. Deletions cut 0 bases from V and 1 base from J, with 6 bases between. The germline CDR1 and CDR2 sequences are SGHAT and FQNNGV. The CDR3 consists of 14 residues.

This clonotype was detected ten times or more. The rearrangement links TRBV7-2 to TRBJ1-2; no clear D gene. Between the trimmed V and J ends, which lost 2 bases and 0 bases, there was a span of 13 bases. Germline loops: CDR1 SGHTA, CDR2 FQGNSA. The CDR3 has 16 amino acids. In nucleotides, the CDR3 is TGTGCCAGCAGCTTATCTCCGCCCGTTTCTAACTATGGCTACACCTTC. It codes for CASSLSPPVSNYGYTF. Complete variable domain (other parts from reference TRBV7-2 and TRBJ1-2): GAGVSQSPSNKVTEKGKDVELRCDPISGHTALYWYRQSLGQGLEFLIYFQGNSAPDKSGLPSDRFSAERTGGSVSTLTIQRTQQEDSAVYLCASSLSPPVSNYGYTFGSGTRLTVV.

The sample holds many counts of this clonotype. This chain connects TRBV12-3 or TRBV12-4 to TRBJ1-1; TRBD1 is a possible D gene (6 bases). V shed 5 bases and J shed 0 bases, with 10 bases lying between them. This CDR3 has 14 residues. CDR3 loop: CASSLGQLNTEAFF. CDR3 DNA sequence: TGTGCCAGCAGTCTCGGACAGCTGAACACTGAAGCTTTCTTT.

There are many counts of this clonotype. J is TRBJ1-2 and V is TRBV20-1, with D hard to call. Germline assignment: CDR1 DFQATT and CDR2 SNEGSKA (reference sequence). The CDR3 loop spans 16 amino acids. V was clipped by 3 bases and J by 5 bases, with 22 bases between them. As DNA, the CDR3 is TGCAGTGCTAGGAGCCACCAAGGTACCTCAGGTTATGGCTACACCTTC. Protein product: CSARSHQGTSGYGYTF.